This T cell receptor beta chain was sequenced for a study of T cell changes during pregnancy in multiple sclerosis. TCRdb's copy holds only in-frame clones and misses some; the assay was immunoSEQ multiplex PCR. The repertoire includes about 61,000 clones, over 90% of them detected once, and about 2.8% sits in the top ten. The germline V gene has CDR1 LGHNA and CDR2 YNFKEQ. Trimming removed 0 bases from V and 5 bases from J; junction bases left unmatched: 4. The CDR3 consists of 15 residues. The sample was CD8+ T cells from peripheral blood mononuclear cells, taken in the third trimester of pregnancy. The V and J genes are TRBV4-2 and TRBJ2-1; TRBD2 matches at 7 bases. The TCR originated in a female donor with multiple sclerosis, enrolled in a pregnancy study. The chain's CDR3 is CASSQDRLANNEQFF. The CDR3, as DNA: TGTGCCAGCAGCCAAGATCGACTAGCAAACAATGAGCAGTTCTTC.